The present T cell receptor (beta chain) was sequenced within a study of blood T cell repertoires in COVID-19. Study in general: Sites in the United States, Italy and Spain provided acute and convalescent COVID-19 samples. T cells, B-cell-depleted T cells, or PBMCs supplied cDNA or gDNA.

Source study methods: Estimates of nucleated cell counts were drawn from the amplification of reference gene primers. Assay: immunoSEQ multiplex PCR; the TCRdb copy retains only in-frame clones and omits some. V and J calls and clone size are as listed in that table; D and trimming were resolved from the DNA. The sample holds about 250,000 clones, around four fifths seen once. Sequencing input: peripheral blood. This clonotype was obtained from a man aged 80 or over with acute or convalescent COVID-19.

In DNA form, the CDR3 reads TGTGCCAGCAGCTTGGGTCCAGGGGAAAAACTGTTTTTT. Encoded protein: CASSLGPGEKLFF. The rearrangement uses TRBV5-5 and TRBJ1-4; the D gene is possibly TRBD1 (5 bases). Per germline, CDR1 SGHKS and CDR2 YYEKEE (reference sequence). The V gene lost 0 bases and the J gene lost 8 bases, with 8 bases spanning the gap. The CDR3 length is 13 residues.